The 8 T cell receptor beta chains presented below share a single source sample, sequenced in a study of blood T cells in healthy people across ages. A second about 7 to 12 cycle PCR used barcoded and J-beta primers. TCRdb re-called the 5' RACE reads with MiXCR, one entry per CDR3 protein. The repertoire has about 2 million distinct CDR3 sequences, just under 50% of them found once; the top ten carry over 2%. Sequenced input: blood. The origin of the receptors is a woman in her thirties or forties in good health.

V gene TRBV29-1 combines with J gene TRBJ2-1, with 10 nucleotides matching TRBD1. This CDR3 is built from 17 residues. The J segment lost 6 bases and the V segment lost 2 bases, leaving 13 bases of the junction unmatched. Per germline, CDR1 SQVTM and CDR2 ANQGSEA. CDR3 sequence: CSVERIFGDRGLNEQFF. The CDR3, as DNA: TGCAGCGTTGAACGTATTTTTGGGGACAGGGGCCTCAATGAGCAGTTCTTC.

V is TRBV6-5 and J is TRBJ2-6; D might be TRBD2 (5 bases). Deletions cut 2 bases from V and 0 bases from J, with 17 bases between. Germline V gene data show CDR1 as MNHEY and CDR2 as SVGAGI. CDR3 size: 19 residues. This CDR3 is CASSYIRSRTDSGANVLTF. Here the CDR3 DNA reads TGTGCCAGCAGTTACATAAGGTCTAGGACTGACTCTGGGGCCAACGTCCTGACTTTC.

The chain employs TRBV27 and TRBJ1-1; no clear D gene. V dropped 5 bases and J dropped 1 base, with 11 bases sitting between them. The germline CDR1 and CDR2 sequences are MNHEY and SMNVEV (reference sequence). The CDR3 loop spans 14 amino acids. In DNA, the CDR3 is TGTGCCAGCAGTGGATATAGGTGGAACACTGAAGCTTTCTTT. It translates to CASSGYRWNTEAFF.

V usage is TRBV7-2 and J usage is TRBJ2-1; 8 nucleotides match TRBD1. The V gene's germline CDR1 is SGHTA and CDR2 FQGNSA. With 4 bases clipped from V and 7 bases from J, the junction kept 15 bases outside the gene matches. The length of the CDR3 is 17 residues. DNA for the CDR3: TGTGCCAGCAGCTCAAGATCGGCCGGGACAGGCATTAATGAGCAGTTCTTC. Protein sequence: CASSSRSAGTGINEQFF. Complete variable domain (other parts from reference TRBV7-2 and TRBJ2-1): GAGVSQSPSNKVTEKGKDVELRCDPISGHTALYWYRQSLGQGLEFLIYFQGNSAPDKSGLPSDRFSAERTGGSVSTLTIQRTQQEDSAVYLCASSSRSAGTGINEQFFGPGTRLTVL.

This clonotype showed up just a few times. The J gene is TRBJ2-4, the V gene TRBV5-5; 7 nucleotides match TRBD1. V trimming: 3 bases; J trimming: 13 bases; junction bases outside the gene matches: 7. Germline assignment: CDR1 SGHKS and CDR2 YYEKEE (reference sequence). The CDR3 has 12 amino acids. The CDR3 reads CASSWDRREQYF. CDR3 bases: TGTGCCAGCAGCTGGGACAGAAGAGAGCAGTACTTC.

The gene calls are TRBV20-1 and TRBJ1-1; 8 positions agree with TRBD1. The CDR3 totals 16 residues. Per germline, CDR1 DFQATT and CDR2 SNEGSKA (reference sequence). Unmatched junction bases numbered 6, after V lost 0 bases and J lost 0 bases. The CDR3 DNA follows: TGCAGTGCTAGAGATTCGGAGGACAGGGTGAACACTGAAGCTTTCTTT. Translating it yields CSARDSEDRVNTEAFF.

This clonotype was seen only a few times. The chain carries TRBV20-1 and TRBJ2-4; 8 bases match TRBD2. The V gene end was trimmed by 5 bases and the J gene end by 7 bases; junction bases not matched to a gene: 10. The CDR3 is 14 amino acids. Germline CDR1 reads DFQATT; CDR2 reads SNEGSKA (reference sequence). The CDR3 is CSAGSPGGVNIQYF. In DNA form, the CDR3 reads TGCAGTGCTGGAAGCCCGGGAGGGGTCAACATTCAGTACTTC.

V gene TRBV20-1 combines with J gene TRBJ2-1, with 12 bases identical to TRBD1. V lost 0 bases, J lost 7 bases, and 7 bases stayed unmatched. Germline V gene data show CDR1 as DFQATT and CDR2 as SNEGSKA (reference sequence). The CDR3 runs to 16 residues. CDR3 bases: TGCAGTGCTAGAGATCGGGGACAGGGGGCTTATAATGAGCAGTTCTTC. Translating it yields CSARDRGQGAYNEQFF.